Below are 4 T cell receptor beta chains sequenced from a single sample in a study of blood T cell repertoires in COVID-19. Sequencing used immunoSEQ multiplex PCR; TCRdb keeps in-frame clones, though not all of them. Among some 130,000 clones, 86% were seen once, and the ten largest hold roughly 4.3%. Sequencing was done on a sample of PBMCs or T cells enriched from blood (not recorded which). The receptors here all came from a man aged 50 to 60 who had recovered from COVID-19.

This clone was seen more than once but under ten times. The genes are TRBV5-1 and TRBJ2-7; D is possibly TRBD2 (6 bases). The CDR3 loop spans 16 amino acids. Deletions cut 5 bases from V and 1 base from J, with 19 bases between. Germline V gives CDR1 SGHRS, CDR2 YFSETQ. The chain's CDR3 is CASSPNGGSGSYEQYF. The CDR3 DNA follows: TGCGCCAGCAGTCCCAACGGGGGATCAGGTTCCTACGAGCAGTACTTC.

This chain uses TRBV9 with TRBJ1-6, with D perhaps TRBD1 (5 bases). The CDR3 is 15 amino acids. Germline V gene sequence: CDR1 SGDLS, CDR2 YYNGEE. V lost 2 bases, J lost 4 bases, and 10 bases lay in between. The DNA for the CDR3 is TGTGCCAGCAGCGTGGGGCGACAATATAATTCACCCCTCCACTTT. It specifies CASSVGRQYNSPLHF.

The table lists this clone with a count of one. This chain uses TRBV9 with TRBJ2-2; D remains ambiguous. The length of the CDR3 is 16 residues. The V gene's germline CDR1 is SGDLS and CDR2 YYNGEE. V dropped 0 bases and J dropped 3 bases, with 12 bases sitting between them. The CDR3 DNA reads TGTGCCAGCAGCGTAGGTTTCCGGGTTTACACCGGGGAGCTGTTTTTT. It codes for CASSVGFRVYTGELFF.

The V call is TRBV28, the J call TRBJ1-3; D remains ambiguous. The ends were cut back, 2 bases at V and 2 bases at J, with 4 bases in the middle. The CDR3 loop spans 13 amino acids. Germline CDR1 reads MDHEN; CDR2 reads SYDVKM. In DNA form, the CDR3 reads TGTGCCAGCAGTTTAGAGGCTGGAAACACCATATATTTT. Amino acids: CASSLEAGNTIYF.